These 18 T cell receptor beta chains were sequenced from one sample in a study of T-cell memory formation after mild COVID-19. MiXCR, run by TCRdb on the 5' RACE reads, gives a single entry per CDR3 protein. The sample has hundreds of thousands of distinct CDR3 sequences, about 20% seen once. Sequenced: PBMCs or a T cell subset sorted from them (not recorded which). Every receptor here comes from an adult woman who had mild COVID-19 (a few samples of this study predate the infection). Cell type and time point are not known.

The chain carries TRBV7-6 and TRBJ2-7; 14 bases match TRBD2. CDR3 length: 15 residues. Germline V gene data show CDR1 as SGHVS and CDR2 as FNYEAQ. The J segment lost 7 bases and the V segment lost 0 bases, leaving 2 bases of the junction unmatched. The CDR3, as DNA: TGTGCCAGCAGCTTAGCGGGACTAGCGGGAGTGGAGCAGTACTTC. Translating gives CASSLAGLAGVEQYF. The full variable domain, completed using reference TRBV7-6 and TRBJ2-7, is GAGVSQSPRYKVTKRGQDVALRCDPISGHVSLYWYRQALGQGPEFLTYFNYEAQQDKSGLPNDRFSAERPEGSISTLTIQRTEQRDSAMYRCASSLAGLAGVEQYFGPGTRLTVT.

This clonotype was seen many times. The V and J genes are TRBV5-1 and TRBJ2-3; 11 bases map to TRBD2. V trimming: 4 bases; J trimming: 0 bases; junction bases outside the gene matches: 4. Germline loops: CDR1 SGHRS, CDR2 YFSETQ. This CDR3 is built from 16 residues. CDR3 DNA sequence: TGCGCCAGCAGCCCGGGACTAGCGGTTAGCACAGATACGCAGTATTTT. Translation gives CASSPGLAVSTDTQYF.

V and J are TRBV24-1 and TRBJ2-1; D is possibly TRBD1 or TRBD2 (6 bases each). V gave up 5 bases and J gave up 4 bases, with 11 bases separating them. Germline V lookup: CDR1 KGHDR, CDR2 SFDVKD. CDR3 length: 14 amino acids. CDR3 in DNA: TGTGCCACCAGTGCCGGGGGCGTTTACAATGAGCAGTTCTTC. Residues: CATSAGGVYNEQFF.

There are a few counts of this clonotype. The chain links TRBV20-1 to TRBJ1-1, with a tentative D call TRBD1 (6 bases). The CDR3 has 10 residues. Germline V gives CDR1 DFQATT, CDR2 SNEGSKA (reference sequence). Trimming shortened V by 8 bases and J by 7 bases, and 11 bases separated the two germline ends. This chain's CDR3 is CSTKGVEAFF. The CDR3, as DNA: TGCAGTACTAAGGGGGTTGAAGCTTTCTTT.

This clonotype has just a few counts. This chain links TRBV4-2 with TRBJ2-1; the D call may be TRBD1 or TRBD2 (5 bases each). V was shortened by 1 base and J by 5 bases, with 15 bases between the two germline ends. This CDR3 has 16 amino acids. In germline, CDR1 is LGHNA, CDR2 YNFKEQ. CDR3 DNA: TGTGCCAGCAGCCAAGGGGCCGGGACCCCACACAATGAGCAGTTCTTC. As protein: CASSQGAGTPHNEQFF.

The chain combines TRBV24-1 with TRBJ2-6; D might be TRBD1 (5 bases). CDR1 KGHDR and CDR2 SFDVKD come from the germline V gene. There are 16 residues in the CDR3. Trimming removed 3 bases at V and 1 base at J, with 9 bases between. CDR3 DNA: TGTGCCACCAGTGATCCCCAGGGTTCTGGGGCCAACGTCCTGACTTTC. Amino acids: CATSDPQGSGANVLTF.

This clonotype was seen only a few times. This sequence joins TRBV24-1 and TRBJ2-7, with unresolved D. The CDR3 contains 15 residues. Looked up from germline, CDR1 is KGHDR and CDR2 is SFDVKD. V lost 9 bases to trimming and J lost 1 base, with 18 bases between them. The CDR3 nucleotides are TGTGCCACCCCAAGGAGTTGGGGTAAGTCCTACGAGCAGTACTTC. This codes for CATPRSWGKSYEQYF.

This clonotype was counted only a few times. The rearrangement links TRBV6-1 to TRBJ2-7; 10 nucleotides line up with TRBD2. The germline V gene has CDR1 MNHNS and CDR2 SASEGT. The trim removed 7 bases at V and 4 bases at J, leaving 10 bases unmatched. The CDR3 sequence is 15 residues long. In nucleotides, the CDR3 is TGTGCCAGCATTGTAGAAAGCGGGGGGGCATACGAGCAGTACTTC. Translating it yields CASIVESGGAYEQYF.

The chain couples TRBV7-2 to TRBJ2-1, with TRBD1 matching 7 bases. This CDR3 is 15 amino acids long. The junction had 12 bases not matched to a gene; V was cut back by 7 bases and J by 6 bases. From germline, CDR1 is SGHTA and CDR2 FQGNSA. The CDR3 region is CASTPGRGGLNEQFF. The CDR3 region has the DNA TGTGCCAGCACCCCGGGGAGAGGGGGCCTCAATGAGCAGTTCTTC. The full variable domain, in which reference TRBV7-2 and TRBJ2-1 provide the parts outside the CDR3, is GAGVSQSPSNKVTEKGKDVELRCDPISGHTALYWYRQSLGQGLEFLIYFQGNSAPDKSGLPSDRFSAERTGGSVSTLTIQRTQQEDSAVYLCASTPGRGGLNEQFFGPGTRLTVL.

This clonotype was seen only a few times. V usage is TRBV20-1 and J usage is TRBJ1-2; 9 bases are a match to TRBD1. The junction had 11 bases not matched to a gene; V was cut back by 2 bases and J by 7 bases. CDR3 size: 15 residues. Germline CDR1 DFQATT, CDR2 SNEGSKA (reference sequence). In nucleotides, the CDR3 is TGCAGTGCTAGACGTAGGGAAACAGGGGGCGGTGGCTACACCTTC. Its protein product is CSARRRETGGGGYTF.

Only a few counts were recorded for this clonotype. This chain joins TRBV5-1 and TRBJ1-1; TRBD1 is a possible D gene (6 bases). CDR1 SGHRS and CDR2 YFSETQ come from the germline V gene. The CDR3 is 16 residues long. The V end was cut by 6 bases, the J end by 1 base, with 19 bases between. The CDR3 region is CASTPRGGQWNTEAFF. CDR3 coding DNA: TGCGCCAGCACCCCAAGGGGGGGGCAGTGGAACACTGAAGCTTTCTTT.

This clonotype came up many times. The chain carries TRBV25-1 and TRBJ2-3, with D perhaps matching TRBD1 (6 bases). The V gene lost 5 bases and the J gene lost 5 bases, with 20 bases spanning the gap. This CDR3 has 16 amino acids. Germline-derived CDR1 and CDR2 are MGHDK and SYGVNS. The CDR3 coding sequence is TGTGCCAGCAGTTATGCGGGCCGAAGAGGGGGAGATACGCAGTATTTT. As protein: CASSYAGRRGGDTQYF. Complete variable domain (other parts from reference TRBV25-1 and TRBJ2-3): EADIYQTPRYLVIGTGKKITLECSQTMGHDKMYWYQQDPGMELHLIHYSYGVNSTEKGDLSSESTVSRIRTEHFPLTLESARPSHTSQYLCASSYAGRRGGDTQYFGPGTRLTVL.

A few counts support this clonotype. The germline gene is not matched at one end of the junction; a read error may be the cause. The chain couples TRBV4-3 to TRBJ1-6; D remains unclear. CDR1 is LGHNA and CDR2 is YSLEER in the germline V gene. There are 13 residues in the CDR3. The CDR3 nucleotides are TGCGCCAGCAGCCAAGTCTATTATTCACCCCTCCACTTT. This codes for CASSQVYYSPLHF.

This clonotype was recorded a few times. The V call is TRBV10-3, the J call TRBJ2-1, with 11 nucleotides matching TRBD2. Trimming removed 2 bases from V and 9 bases from J; junction bases left unmatched: 9. The V gene's germline CDR1 is ENHRY and CDR2 SYGVKD. This CDR3 has 16 amino acids. CDR3 sequence reads: CAISEGLAGRQGEQFF. Written as DNA, the CDR3 is TGTGCCATCAGTGAGGGACTAGCGGGCCGACAGGGTGAGCAGTTCTTC.

V usage is TRBV30 and J usage is TRBJ2-3, with D uncertain. CDR3 size: 12 residues. V was shortened by 2 bases and J by 3 bases, with 6 bases between the two germline ends. The germline CDR1 and CDR2 sequences are GTSNPN and SVGIG (reference sequence). The CDR3 nucleotides are TGTGCCTGGAGTCTCGGGACAGATACGCAGTATTTT. Amino acids: CAWSLGTDTQYF.

This chain connects TRBV10-3 to TRBJ2-5, with TRBD2 as a possible D gene (6 bases). The CDR3 has 13 amino acids. Deletions cut 4 bases from V and 3 bases from J, with 9 bases between. Germline values: CDR1 ENHRY, CDR2 SYGVKD. The CDR3 DNA follows: TGTGCCATCAGTGTCGCGGGAAAAGAGACCCAGTACTTC. Translated, it gives CAISVAGKETQYF.

This clonotype was seen more than once but under ten times. This rearrangement joins TRBV24-1 to TRBJ1-4, with 9 bases fitting TRBD1. Germline V CDR1 and CDR2: KGHDR, SFDVKD. The CDR3 covers 15 residues. Germline trimming cut 3 bases from V and 5 bases from J; bases unmatched to any gene: 3. CDR3: CATSDTGTGNEKLFF. For the CDR3, the DNA is TGTGCCACCAGTGATACCGGGACAGGGAATGAAAAACTGTTTTTT.

This clonotype was counted only a few times. The V call is TRBV10-2, the J call TRBJ2-7, with D possibly being TRBD2 (5 bases). Trimming took 4 bases from V and 0 from J, leaving 16 bases between them. This CDR3 has 16 residues. The germline V gene has CDR1 WSHSY and CDR2 SAAADI. CDR3 nucleotides: TGCGCCAGCAGTGGAGGGATAGTGGGGATCTCCTACGAGCAGTACTTC. Translation gives CASSGGIVGISYEQYF.